One sample yielded the 29 T cell receptor beta chains listed below, sequenced in a study of blood T cell repertoires in COVID-19. Sequenced by immunoSEQ multiplex PCR; TCRdb stores in-frame clones only, minus some. The sample shows about 51,000 clones, around nine tenths of them seen only once. Sequencing was carried out using peripheral blood. The source of these receptors is a man aged 55 to 70 with acute or convalescent COVID-19.

The chain combines TRBV28 with TRBJ1-5, with TRBD1 matching over 11 bases. The junction had 11 bases not matched to a gene; V was cut back by 4 bases and J by 6 bases. The CDR3 loop spans 17 amino acids. Germline V gives CDR1 MDHEN, CDR2 SYDVKM. CDR3 bases: TGTGCCAGCAGTTCGACCTACTCCGGACAGGGGGCTCAGCCCCAGCATTTT. Residues: CASSSTYSGQGAQPQHF.

V gene TRBV6-5 combines with J gene TRBJ1-1; TRBD1 is a possible D gene (6 bases). V lost 0 bases, J lost 4 bases, and 12 bases lay in between. The CDR3 loop spans 15 amino acids. CDR1 MNHEY and CDR2 SVGAGI come from the germline V gene. The CDR3 coding sequence is TGTGCCAGCAGTTACTCGCGGGGGCCAGGCACTGAAGCTTTCTTT. Protein product: CASSYSRGPGTEAFF.

V is TRBV6-5 and J is TRBJ2-1; TRBD1 agrees at 10 bases. The CDR3 consists of 14 residues. V was pared by 8 bases and J by 3 bases, with 4 bases of the junction left unmatched. Germline-derived CDR1 and CDR2 are MNHEY and SVGAGI. The CDR3 reads CASERTGGYNEQFF. The CDR3 region has the DNA TGTGCCAGCGAACGGACAGGGGGCTACAATGAGCAGTTCTTC.

The chain carries TRBV29-1 and TRBJ1-5, with TRBD1 as a possible D gene (5 bases). Germline V gene sequence: CDR1 SQVTM, CDR2 ANQGSEA. This CDR3 is built from 13 residues. V lost 4 bases, J lost 3 bases, and 10 bases lay in between. The CDR3 DNA reads TGCAGCGTTGCGCCAGGGTTCAATCAGCCCCAGCATTTT. Protein product: CSVAPGFNQPQHF.

This chain connects TRBV7-8 to TRBJ2-7; D is perhaps TRBD2 (5 bases). The CDR3 spans 13 residues. The V end was cut by 1 base, the J end by 2 bases, with 6 bases between. The V gene's germline CDR1 is SGHVS and CDR2 FQNEAQ. The DNA of the CDR3 is TGTGCCAGCAGCTTAGTGGGAGCCTACGAGCAGTACTTC. It translates to CASSLVGAYEQYF.

This clone is labeled as medium-sized. The chain carries TRBV6-4 and TRBJ2-3; 12 bases map to TRBD2. The germline CDR1 and CDR2 sequences are MRHNA and SNTAGT. Trimming took 2 bases from V and 3 from J; bases not matched to a gene: 0. The CDR3 length is 15 residues. CDR3 region: CASSDGTSGTDTQYF. CDR3 nucleotides: TGTGCCAGCAGTGACGGGACTAGCGGGACAGATACGCAGTATTTT.

The chain is built from TRBV11-2 and TRBJ2-7; no clear D. The germline V gene has CDR1 SGHAT and CDR2 FQNNGV. The V end lost 5 bases, the J end lost 7 bases, and 9 bases lay between the germline ends. CDR3 length equals 11 residues. The CDR3 region has the DNA TGTGCCAGCAGCATAGGCCTAGAGCAGTACTTC. Amino acids: CASSIGLEQYF.

The genes are TRBV28 and TRBJ2-3; no reliable D call. The V gene lost 6 bases and the J gene lost 1 base, with 11 bases spanning the gap. In germline, CDR1 is MDHEN, CDR2 SYDVKM. The CDR3 is made up of 14 amino acids. The CDR3 protein is CASSPLFRTDTQYF. DNA for the CDR3: TGTGCCAGCAGCCCCCTGTTTCGCACAGATACGCAGTATTTT.

The chain uses TRBV6-1 and TRBJ1-2; TRBD1 matches at 7 bases. Trimming at V came to 2 bases and at J to 6 bases, leaving 3 bases not matched to a gene. The CDR3 length is 13 residues. Looked up from germline, CDR1 is MNHNS and CDR2 is SASEGT. The DNA for the CDR3 is TGTGCCAGCAGTGAACAGGGGGGCAATGGCTACACCTTC. It translates to CASSEQGGNGYTF.

The chain has TRBV6-1 and TRBJ1-4; 12 bases line up with TRBD1. The CDR3 contains 17 residues. After removal of 3 bases from V and 0 bases from J, the junction contained 2 bases not matched to a gene. CDR1 MNHNS and CDR2 SASEGT come from the germline V gene. In nucleotides, the CDR3 is TGTGCCAGCAGTGACGGGACAGGGGGCCCAACTAATGAAAAACTGTTTTTT. The encoded protein is CASSDGTGGPTNEKLFF.

This clone turned up a few times. V and J are TRBV4-3 and TRBJ1-5; D ambiguous. The CDR3 is 13 amino acids. Germline values: CDR1 LGHNA, CDR2 YSLEER. The V end lost 1 base, the J end lost 9 bases, and 10 bases lay between the germline ends. DNA of the CDR3: TGCGCCAGCAGCCAAGTCGGGGATCGGCCCCAGCATTTT. Protein product: CASSQVGDRPQHF.

This clone has just a few counts. The chain couples TRBV11-3 to TRBJ2-2; D is perhaps TRBD2 (6 bases). The V end lost 0 bases, the J end lost 5 bases, and 13 bases lay between the germline ends. The length of the CDR3 is 16 residues. Germline loops: CDR1 SGHNT, CDR2 YENEEA. CDR3 DNA: TGTGCCAGCAGCTTAGATCGTGTTGGGGGGACCGGGGAGCTGTTTTTT. Its translation is CASSLDRVGGTGELFF.

In its sample, this clone was seen a few times. This chain joins TRBV7-9 and TRBJ1-3; a possible D gene is TRBD1 (5 bases). Germline V gene sequence: CDR1 SEHNR, CDR2 FQNEAQ (reference sequence). The V and J ends lost 5 bases and 0 bases respectively, with 11 bases between them. This CDR3 region has 15 residues. This chain's CDR3 is CASSPRVVSGNTIYF. The DNA of the CDR3 is TGTGCCAGCAGCCCCAGGGTTGTCTCTGGAAACACCATATATTTT.

V is TRBV7-2 and J is TRBJ2-7; 7 bases align to TRBD1. The ends lost 4 bases at V and 0 bases at J; junction bases unmatched: 6. This CDR3 has 15 amino acids. Per the germline V gene, CDR1 is SGHTA and CDR2 is FQGNSA. For the CDR3, the DNA is TGTGCCAGCAGCTCCGGACAGGCCAGCTCCTACGAGCAGTACTTC. This codes for CASSSGQASSYEQYF. The full variable domain, its missing parts supplied by reference TRBV7-2 and TRBJ2-7, is GAGVSQSPSNKVTEKGKDVELRCDPISGHTALYWYRQSLGQGLEFLIYFQGNSAPDKSGLPSDRFSAERTGGSVSTLTIQRTQQEDSAVYLCASSSGQASSYEQYFGPGTRLTVT.

The genes are TRBV15 and TRBJ1-5; TRBD1 might be the D (5 bases). This CDR3 is 14 amino acids long. The V and J ends lost 4 bases and 5 bases respectively, with 12 bases between them. Germline values: CDR1 LNHNV, CDR2 YYDKDF (reference sequence). The CDR3 loop is CATSTRQSHQPQHF. The CDR3 coding sequence is TGTGCCACCAGCACAAGACAGAGTCATCAGCCCCAGCATTTT. Full variable domain (missing parts from reference TRBV15 and TRBJ1-5): DAMVIQNPRYQVTQFGKPVTLSCSQTLNHNVMYWYQQKSSQAPKLLFHYYDKDFNNEADTPDNFQSRRPNTSFCFLDIRSPGLGDTAMYLCATSTRQSHQPQHFGDGTRLSIL.

V and J are TRBV5-4 and TRBJ2-1; 9 bases match TRBD1. CDR1 and CDR2 from the germline V gene are SGHNT and YYREEE (reference sequence). Losses at the gene ends were 4 bases for V and 7 bases for J; bases not matched to a gene: 12. The CDR3 is 16 residues long. This CDR3 is CASSMKTGGARNEQFF. The CDR3 DNA is TGTGCCAGCAGCATGAAAACAGGGGGCGCGAGGAATGAGCAGTTCTTC.

The chain is built from TRBV6-5 and TRBJ2-7; 7 bases are shared with TRBD1. The CDR3 is 15 residues long. CDR1 is MNHEY, CDR2 SVGAGI, per germline. After removal of 6 bases from V and 0 bases from J, the junction contained 8 bases not matched to a gene. In DNA form, the CDR3 reads TGTGCCAGCAGAATAGGGACAGAGAGCTCCTACGAGCAGTACTTC. Its protein is CASRIGTESSYEQYF.

Only a few counts were recorded for this clone. V usage is TRBV4-1 and J usage is TRBJ2-7; 8 nucleotides line up with TRBD1. The CDR3 is made up of 16 amino acids. In germline, CDR1 is MGHRA, CDR2 YSYEKL. V shed 1 base, J shed 3 bases, and the junction held 8 bases outside the gene matches. CDR3 bases: TGCGCCAGCAGCCAAGGGCCCGGACAGGGAGACTACGAGCAGTACTTC. Its translation: CASSQGPGQGDYEQYF.

The rearrangement links TRBV10-3 to TRBJ2-2; 7 bases map to TRBD2. This CDR3 region has 17 residues. With 6 bases clipped from V and 0 bases from J, the junction kept 10 bases outside the gene matches. Germline V CDR1 and CDR2: ENHRY, SYGVKD. CDR3 sequence: CAISRSWGLTNTGELFF. In DNA form, the CDR3 reads TGTGCCATCAGCCGCAGTTGGGGACTAACGAACACCGGGGAGCTGTTTTTT.

The V call is TRBV3-1 (or the pseudogene TRBV3-2), the J call TRBJ2-2; 8 positions agree with TRBD2. The ends lost 4 bases at V and 0 bases at J; junction bases unmatched: 7. The CDR3 is 17 amino acids. CDR1 and CDR2 (germline): LGHDT, YNNKEL (reference sequence). CDR3 sequence: CASSPLGGGTNTGELFF. Here the CDR3 DNA reads TGTGCCAGCAGCCCGTTAGGCGGGGGGACGAACACCGGGGAGCTGTTTTTT.

The chain links TRBV27 to TRBJ2-5; possibly TRBD2 for D (7 bases). V was pared by 3 bases and J by 5 bases, with 13 bases between. The CDR3 loop spans 14 amino acids. Per germline, CDR1 MNHEY and CDR2 SMNVEV (reference sequence). The CDR3 sequence: CASSFSGGVETQYF. The CDR3 region has the DNA TGTGCCAGCAGTTTCTCGGGGGGCGTGGAGACCCAGTACTTC.

The chain uses TRBV14 and TRBJ1-6; a possible D gene is TRBD1 (5 bases). Trimming removed 3 bases from V and 5 bases from J, with 14 bases in between. Germline CDR1 and CDR2: SGHDN and FVKESK. The CDR3 extends over 16 amino acids. Written as DNA, the CDR3 is TGTGCCAGCAGCCACGGGGGTAGGACAAATAATTCACCCCTCCACTTT. Translation: CASSHGGRTNNSPLHF.

This clone was counted once. The rearrangement links TRBV29-1 to TRBJ2-3; D remains ambiguous. Trimming took off 4 bases at V and 6 bases at J, with 8 bases between the two ends. Per germline, CDR1 SQVTM and CDR2 ANQGSEA. CDR3 length equals 11 residues. The DNA for the CDR3 is TGCAGCGTTGTTCCGGTGGATACGCAGTATTTT. Translated, it gives CSVVPVDTQYF.

V gene TRBV13 combines with J gene TRBJ2-1; TRBD2 matches at 7 bases. V lost 5 bases to trimming and J lost 8 bases; unmatched junction nucleotides: 9. CDR1 and CDR2 (germline): PRHDT, FYEKMQ (reference sequence). This CDR3 region has 14 residues. The CDR3 loop is CASSPKLGRDEQFF. The CDR3, as DNA: TGTGCCAGCAGCCCCAAACTGGGGAGGGATGAGCAGTTCTTC. Looking up the rest from reference TRBV13 and TRBJ2-1 gives the full variable domain: AAGVIQSPRHLIKEKRETATLKCYPIPRHDTVYWYQQGPGQDPQFLISFYEKMQSDKGSIPDRFSAQQFSDYHSELNMSSLELGDSALYFCASSPKLGRDEQFFGPGTRLTVL.

The chain couples TRBV7-9 to TRBJ2-1; 9 nucleotides match TRBD2. J lost 0 bases, V lost 6 bases, and 3 bases had no gene match. Germline V gives CDR1 SEHNR, CDR2 FQNEAQ (reference sequence). The CDR3 consists of 15 residues. Written as DNA, the CDR3 is TGTGCCAGCAGGAATAGCGGGAGCTCCTACAATGAGCAGTTCTTC. Its protein product is CASRNSGSSYNEQFF.

The chain has TRBV11-3 and TRBJ2-2; TRBD1 is a possible D gene (6 bases). Germline CDR1 SGHNT, CDR2 YENEEA. The CDR3 contains 15 residues. The V and J ends lost 4 bases and 1 base respectively, with 10 bases between them. This CDR3 reads CASSSGHWNTGELFF. The CDR3 nucleotides are TGTGCCAGCAGCTCGGGACACTGGAACACCGGGGAGCTGTTTTTT.

The V gene is TRBV6-6, the J gene TRBJ2-3, with TRBD2 identical over 10 bases. CDR3 length: 15 amino acids. J was trimmed by 7 bases and V by 5 bases; bases with no gene match: 9. CDR1 MNHNY and CDR2 SVGAGI come from the germline V gene (reference sequence). DNA for the CDR3: TGTGCCAGCAGTCCCCCATCTAGCGGGAGTCATACGCAGTATTTT. This encodes CASSPPSSGSHTQYF.

As for this clone: Sequence at one end of the junction differs from germline and may be a read error. The V call is TRBV7-7, the J call TRBJ2-1, with 10 positions matching TRBD2. Germline assignment: CDR1 SSHAT and CDR2 FNYEAQ (reference sequence). The CDR3 is 17 residues long. The DNA of the CDR3 is TGTGCTAGCAGCTTAGGTTCTAGCGGGAGCTCCTACAATGAGCAGTTCTTC. Its translation is CASSLGSSGSSYNEQFF.

The chain employs TRBV2 and TRBJ2-7; perhaps TRBD1 as D (5 bases). Germline loops: CDR1 SNHLY, CDR2 FYNNEI. Between the trimmed V and J ends, which lost 4 bases and 5 bases, there was a span of 9 bases. The CDR3 is 12 residues long. CDR3 amino acids: CASSGKGNEQYF. The CDR3 region has the DNA TGTGCCAGCAGTGGTAAGGGGAACGAGCAGTACTTC.